The 13 T cell receptor beta chains below come from one sample, sequenced in a study of T cell responses to AZD1222 COVID-19 vaccine. Assay used: immunoSEQ multiplex PCR; TCRdb lists only in-frame clones, some missing. The profile shows roughly 160,000 clones, roughly nine tenths of them singletons. Material: peripheral blood, obtained on day 0 of AZD1222 vaccination. The receptor source for this set is an adult in good health.

The rearrangement uses TRBV12-3 or TRBV12-4 and TRBJ2-7; D perhaps matches TRBD1 (6 bases). V dropped 3 bases and J dropped 3 bases, with 9 bases sitting between them. This CDR3 comprises 13 residues. The DNA for the CDR3 is TGTGCCAGCAGTTTTTTCAGGGGCTACGAGCAGTACTTC. It yields the protein CASSFFRGYEQYF.

V is TRBV6-5 and J is TRBJ1-1; D remains ambiguous. Germline V gene lookup returns CDR1 MNHEY and CDR2 SVGAGI. The V and J ends lost 6 bases and 0 bases respectively, with 8 bases between them. The CDR3 is 13 residues long. CDR3 in DNA: TGTGCCAGCAGCGACACCATGAACACTGAAGCTTTCTTT. As protein: CASSDTMNTEAFF.

The chain combines TRBV19 with TRBJ2-1; perhaps TRBD1 as D (6 bases). Germline V lookup: CDR1 LNHDA, CDR2 SQIVND (reference sequence). The CDR3 length is 13 residues. The ends were cut back, 4 bases at V and 12 bases at J, with 16 bases in the middle. The CDR3 is CASSTSTGSAQFF. The DNA of the CDR3 is TGTGCCAGTAGTACCTCCACAGGGTCGGCGCAGTTCTTC.

The chain is built from TRBV30 and TRBJ1-1; the match to TRBD1 covers 7 bases. Germline-derived CDR1 and CDR2 are GTSNPN and SVGIG (reference sequence). This CDR3 is 15 amino acids long. V shed 2 bases, J shed 1 base, and the junction held 7 bases outside the gene matches. In DNA, the CDR3 is TGTGCCTGGAGTTACAGGGGAGCGTCGAACACTGAAGCTTTCTTT. This encodes CAWSYRGASNTEAFF.

The chain carries TRBV19 and TRBJ1-1; no definite D call. This CDR3 is 13 amino acids long. Germline CDR1 reads LNHDA; CDR2 reads SQIVND (reference sequence). Trimming removed 5 bases from V and 1 base from J, with 8 bases in between. CDR3 amino acids: CASSYSQNTEAFF. Written as DNA, the CDR3 is TGTGCCAGTAGTTACAGCCAGAACACTGAAGCTTTCTTT.

The rearrangement links TRBV28 to TRBJ1-6, with D maybe TRBD1 (5 bases). The V and J ends lost 8 bases and 4 bases respectively, with 12 bases between them. Germline values: CDR1 MDHEN, CDR2 SYDVKM. CDR3 length: 14 residues. This CDR3 reads CASYSWGYNSPLHF. CDR3 coding DNA: TGTGCCAGCTATAGTTGGGGGTATAATTCACCCCTCCACTTT.

J is TRBJ2-7 and V is TRBV19; 10 bases map to TRBD1. CDR3 length equals 14 residues. V gave up 3 bases and J gave up 5 bases; unmatched junction bases: 4. Germline V gene data show CDR1 as LNHDA and CDR2 as SQIVND (reference sequence). CDR3 amino acids: CASSIGQGGNEQYF. CDR3 in DNA: TGTGCCAGTAGTATCGGACAGGGGGGGAACGAGCAGTACTTC.

J is TRBJ2-5 and V is TRBV3-1 (or the pseudogene TRBV3-2), with D unresolved. With 5 bases removed from V and 5 bases from J, the gap between germline ends came to 6 bases. Germline CDR1 and CDR2: LGHDT and YNNKEL (reference sequence). The CDR3 extends over 11 amino acids. The CDR3 is CASSFVETQYF. The CDR3 bases are TGTGCCAGCAGCTTTGTTGAGACCCAGTACTTC.

This clone was recorded a few times. The rearrangement joins TRBV6-5 to TRBJ1-2, with 12 bases lining up with TRBD1. V dropped 10 bases and J dropped 4; count of bases not matched to a gene: 10. Germline V gene data show CDR1 as MNHEY and CDR2 as SVGAGI. The length of the CDR3 is 15 residues. The CDR3 loop reads CATTVGTGGSYGYTF. In nucleotides, the CDR3 is TGTGCCACGACTGTCGGGACAGGGGGCTCCTATGGCTACACCTTC.

The chain combines TRBV27 with TRBJ1-2; no clear D gene. Per germline, CDR1 MNHEY and CDR2 SMNVEV (reference sequence). The CDR3 spans 17 residues. V lost 0 bases to trimming and J lost 4 bases, with 18 bases between them. The CDR3 loop reads CASSLSISSGGLYGYTF. In DNA form, the CDR3 reads TGTGCCAGCAGTTTATCGATAAGCTCAGGAGGTCTCTATGGCTACACCTTC.

This clone occurred once. This chain uses TRBV28 with TRBJ2-3, with 10 bases aligning to TRBD2. There are 13 residues in the CDR3. CDR1 and CDR2 from the germline V gene are MDHEN and SYDVKM. In DNA, the CDR3 is TGTGTGATTAGCGGGGGGCCCACAGATACGCAGTATTTT. It yields the protein CVISGGPTDTQYF.

The chain combines TRBV7-2 with TRBJ1-5; D possibly corresponds to TRBD1 (6 bases). From germline, CDR1 is SGHTA and CDR2 FQGNSA. Deletions cut 5 bases from V and 5 bases from J, with 10 bases between. This CDR3 has 13 residues. The chain's CDR3 is CASSAQGYQPQHF. CDR3 in DNA: TGTGCCAGCAGCGCACAGGGTTATCAGCCCCAGCATTTT. Full variable domain (remainder filled in from reference TRBV7-2 and TRBJ1-5): GAGVSQSPSNKVTEKGKDVELRCDPISGHTALYWYRQSLGQGLEFLIYFQGNSAPDKSGLPSDRFSAERTGGSVSTLTIQRTQQEDSAVYLCASSAQGYQPQHFGDGTRLSIL.

The chain employs TRBV6-6 and TRBJ2-2; D uncertain. V was trimmed by 3 bases and J by 0 bases, leaving 8 bases between them. This CDR3 is built from 15 residues. Germline V lookup: CDR1 MNHNY, CDR2 SVGAGI (reference sequence). In DNA, the CDR3 is TGTGCCAGCAGTTATGTGGACGCGAACACCGGGGAGCTGTTTTTT. This translates into CASSYVDANTGELFF.